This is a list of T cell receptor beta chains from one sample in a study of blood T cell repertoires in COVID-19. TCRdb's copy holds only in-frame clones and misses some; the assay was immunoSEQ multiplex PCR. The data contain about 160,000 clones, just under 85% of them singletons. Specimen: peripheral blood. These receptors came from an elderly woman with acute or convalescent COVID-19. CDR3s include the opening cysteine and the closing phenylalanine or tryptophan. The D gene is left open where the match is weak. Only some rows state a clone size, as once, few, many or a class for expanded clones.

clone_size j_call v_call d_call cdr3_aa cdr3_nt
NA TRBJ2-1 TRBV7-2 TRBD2 CASSLGLAANEQFF TGTGCCAGCAGCTTGGGACTAGCGGCGAATGAGCAGTTCTTC
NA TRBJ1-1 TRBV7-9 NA CASSLSQAKAFF TGTGCCAGCAGCTTAAGTCAAGCGAAAGCTTTCTTT
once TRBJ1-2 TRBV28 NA CASSLRREAYGYTF TGTGCCAGCAGTTTAAGGAGGGAAGCCTATGGCTACACCTTC
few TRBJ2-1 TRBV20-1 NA CSASESGVGNEQFF TGCAGTGCTAGTGAATCGGGAGTCGGGAATGAGCAGTTCTTC
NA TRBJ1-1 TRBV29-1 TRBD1 CSVEEPATGRNTEAFF TGCAGCGTTGAAGAGCCTGCGACAGGGCGGAACACTGAAGCTTTCTTT
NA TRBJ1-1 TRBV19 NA CASRFGQMNTEAFF TGTGCCAGTAGATTTGGCCAGATGAACACTGAAGCTTTCTTT
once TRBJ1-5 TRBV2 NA CASSLGHRDQPQHF TGTGCCAGCAGTCTGGGACATCGGGATCAGCCCCAGCATTTT
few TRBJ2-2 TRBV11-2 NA CASSLDLQAYTNTGELFF TGTGCCAGCAGCTTAGACCTCCAAGCGTATACGAACACCGGGGAGCTGTTTTTT
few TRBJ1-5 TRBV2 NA CASSEEQPGYQPQHF TGTGCCAGCAGTGAAGAACAACCGGGGTATCAGCCCCAGCATTTT
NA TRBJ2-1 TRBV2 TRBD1 CASRGTVKTYNEQFF TGTGCCAGCAGGGGGACAGTCAAGACCTACAATGAGCAGTTCTTC
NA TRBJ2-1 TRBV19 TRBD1 CASSPGQGYEQFF TGTGCCAGTAGTCCGGGACAGGGCTATGAGCAGTTCTTC
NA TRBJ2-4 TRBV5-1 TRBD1 CARYHDRGRLNIQYF TGCGCCAGATACCACGACAGGGGTCGGTTAAACATTCAGTACTTC
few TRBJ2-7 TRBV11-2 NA CASSLVGEQYF TGTGCCAGCAGCTTAGTCGGCGAGCAGTACTTC
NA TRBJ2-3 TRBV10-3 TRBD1 CAIREGDRGRPDTQYF TGTGCCATCAGAGAGGGGGACAGGGGGCGTCCAGATACGCAGTATTTT